This T cell receptor (beta chain) stems from a study of blood T cell repertoires in COVID-19. At the level of the study: Sample material is recorded as cDNA or gDNA derived from T cells, B-cell-depleted T cells, or PBMCs.

All enrollees were about 18 to 89 years old and from 20 to 30 US areas. Participant-reported clinical history was the basis for cohort assignment. The recovered donors of Cohort 3 showed two negative PCRs, clearance, or symptom resolution. Sequencing was performed with immunoSEQ multiplex PCR; in TCRdb, only in-frame clones are kept and a portion is missing. There are more than 300,000 clones in the sample; nearly 90% occur only once, and less than 9.5% lies in the top ten. This CDR3 comprises 16 residues. Germline CDR1 is SGHAT and CDR2 is FQNNGV. With V trimmed by 5 bases and J by 6 bases, 5 bases remained unmatched.

This receptor was obtained from a woman aged 25-40 years who had recovered from COVID-19. The sequenced sample was PBMCs or T cells enriched from blood (not recorded which). The genes are TRBV11-2 and TRBJ2-1; 15 positions match TRBD2. The CDR3 reads CASSARTSGRANEQFF. CDR3 coding DNA: TGTGCCAGCAGCGCTCGGACTAGCGGGAGGGCCAATGAGCAGTTCTTC. Full variable domain (missing parts from reference TRBV11-2 and TRBJ2-1): EAGVAQSPRYKIIEKRQSVAFWCNPISGHATLYWYQQILGQGPKLLIQFQNNGVVDDSQLPKDRFSAERLKGVDSTLKIQPAKLEDSAVYLCASSARTSGRANEQFFGPGTRLTVL.